This T cell receptor beta chain stems from a study of blood T cell repertoires in COVID-19. Overall study context: The United States, Italy and Spain supplied acute and convalescent COVID-19 samples.

Per the original data handling: Estimates of nucleated cell counts were drawn from the amplification of reference gene primers. Sequenced by immunoSEQ multiplex PCR; TCRdb stores in-frame clones only, minus some. The V and J calls and clone size come from that table; D and trimming were worked out from the DNA. The table shows a few hundred thousand clones, with roughly nine tenths occurring only once. The CDR3 has 11 residues. This receptor was obtained from a woman in her forties or fifties with acute or convalescent COVID-19. Material: peripheral blood. This chain joins TRBV12-1 and TRBJ2-2; TRBD1 is taken as the D call from the table, unchecked against the DNA. TRBV12-1 represents a pseudogene. CDR3 amino acids: CASTQSGELFF. CDR3 in DNA: TGTGCCAGCACCCAATCCGGGGAGCTGTTTTTT.